This is a list of T cell receptor beta chains from one sample in a study of blood T cell repertoires in COVID-19. This table comes from immunoSEQ multiplex PCR, and its TCRdb copy is limited to in-frame clones, with some not included. The sample lists about 250,000 clones, about four fifths occurring once. Sequences were obtained from PBMCs or T cells enriched from blood (not recorded which). These receptors all stem from a woman between 35 and 50 years old who had been exposed to COVID-19. Both conserved end residues are part of each CDR3. The D gene is left open where the match is weak. Clone size is given for some rows only: seen once, a few or many times, or a class if the clone is expanded.

abundance,v_gene,d_gene,j_gene,CDR3nt,CDR3aa
-,TRBV7-2,-,TRBJ2-5,TGTGCCAGCAGCTCCCAAGCAAGCGCCTGGCCCCAGTACTTC,CASSSQASAWPQYF
-,TRBV18,-,TRBJ1-6,TGTGCCAGCTCACCGCAACCGGGAAGACAAAAAGACTCCTATAATTCACCCCTCCACTTT,CASSPQPGRQKDSYNSPLHF
once,TRBV7-2,TRBD1,TRBJ1-3,TGTGCCAGTAGCTTAGTAGGGACAGGGACTGGAAACACCATATATTTT,CASSLVGTGTGNTIYF
-,TRBV18,TRBD1,TRBJ1-1,TGTGCCAGCTCACCAAGGGTGGACAGGGGTACTGAAGCTTTCTTT,CASSPRVDRGTEAFF
-,TRBV9,-,TRBJ2-2,TGTGCCAGCAGCGCTCGACTTGCCGGCGGGGAGCTGTTTTTT,CASSARLAGGELFF
once,TRBV7-3,TRBD2,TRBJ2-1,TGTGCCAGCAGCTCAGCCGGGACTAGCAGCAATGAGCAGTTCTTC,CASSSAGTSSNEQFF
few,TRBV29-1,TRBD1,TRBJ2-2,TGCAGCGGCGCGGGACAGGGGAACACCGGGGAGCTGTTTTTT,CSGAGQGNTGELFF
-,TRBV2,-,TRBJ1-4,TGTGCCAGCAGTGCGCGGGAAAAACTGTTTTTT,CASSAREKLFF
-,TRBV5-1,-,TRBJ1-4,TGCGCCAGCAGCATACCTACGGAGGGCGAAAAACTGTTTTTT,CASSIPTEGEKLFF
-,TRBV12-5,-,TRBJ2-3,TGTGCTAGTGGTCGGGACTCGGGGTCCCGCACGCAGTATTTT,CASGRDSGSRTQYF
-,TRBV6-5,TRBD1,TRBJ2-7,TGTGCCAGCAGTTCCGGGACAGGAAGCGAGCAGTACTTC,CASSSGTGSEQYF
once,TRBV28,-,TRBJ1-4,TGTGCCAGCAAAGGGGGGGCAATTAATGAAAAACTGTTTTTT,CASKGGAINEKLFF
many,TRBV6-7,-,TRBJ1-2,TGTGCCAGCAGCCAACCACGACAACGGGGGAGGGGTGGCTACACCTTC,CASSQPRQRGRGGYTF
-,TRBV19,TRBD2,TRBJ2-7,TGTGCCAGTAGTATCAGCCCCGGGACTAGCCTCCCTTCCTCCTACGAGCAGTACTTC,CASSISPGTSLPSSYEQYF
-,TRBV5-4,-,TRBJ1-2,TGTGCCAGCAGCTCCACAGGGCTCTGGGGCTACACCTTC,CASSSTGLWGYTF
-,TRBV18,-,TRBJ1-2,TGTGCCAGCTCACCCCTAGACAGCAACTATGGCTACACCTTC,CASSPLDSNYGYTF
few,TRBV10-3,-,TRBJ2-5,TGTGCCGGGGGGGCAGAGCAAGAGACCCAGTACTTC,CAGGAEQETQYF
-,TRBV12-3/TRBV12-4,-,TRBJ1-6,TGTGCCAGCAGTTTATATGCAGGGGCTTCCCTCCACTTT,CASSLYAGASLHF
-,TRBV15,-,TRBJ2-1,TGTGCCACCAGCAGAGATCGGGATTGGTCCTACAATGAGCAGTTCTTC,CATSRDRDWSYNEQFF
-,TRBV4-3,TRBD1,TRBJ1-4,TGCGCCAGCAGCCAAGTCCACTTCAGGGGGCGCGTTGAAAAACTGTTTTTT,CASSQVHFRGRVEKLFF
-,TRBV6-5,-,TRBJ2-7,TGTGCCAGCAGTTACTCAAACAGGGTCGGCGAGCAGTACTTC,CASSYSNRVGEQYF
-,TRBV18,TRBD1,TRBJ2-2,TGTGCCAGCTCACCACCGTGGCAGGGGGCTTCTTTCACCGGGGAGCTGTTTTTT,CASSPPWQGASFTGELFF
-,TRBV6-5,TRBD1,TRBJ1-4,TGTGCCAGCAGTTACGGGACAGCCACAACTAATGAAAAACTGTTTTTT,CASSYGTATTNEKLFF
-,TRBV5-1,-,TRBJ2-7,TGCGCCAGCAGCTTGGCCGGGGAAAGAATCGGCGAGCAGTACTTC,CASSLAGERIGEQYF
-,TRBV4-2,TRBD1,TRBJ1-5,TGTGCCAGCAGCTATCACCGGACAGGCCCTCCTCACAATCAGCCCCAGCATTTT,CASSYHRTGPPHNQPQHF
-,TRBV3-1/TRBV3-2,TRBD1,TRBJ1-1,TGTGCCAGCAGCCAGGGGACAGGGGTGGGAGCTGAAGCTTTCTTT,CASSQGTGVGAEAFF
-,TRBV18,-,TRBJ1-6,TGTGCCAGCTCACGTGGGGCGCTTGATTCACCCCTCCACTTT,CASSRGALDSPLHF
-,TRBV7-3,-,TRBJ1-1,TGTGCCAGCAGCCCTCGGGAGAACACTGAAGCTTTCTTT,CASSPRENTEAFF
-,TRBV30,TRBD1,TRBJ1-6,TGTGCCTGGACCCACGGGACAGGGAATTCACCCCTCCACTTT,CAWTHGTGNSPLHF
-,TRBV28,TRBD1,TRBJ2-2,TGTGCCAGCAGTTCCCCGACAGGGGGATCCACCGGGGAGCTGTTTTTT,CASSSPTGGSTGELFF
-,TRBV3-1/TRBV3-2,-,TRBJ1-1,TGTGCCAGCAGCCGACAGGAAATTAACGAAGCTTTCTTT,CASSRQEINEAFF
-,TRBV11-2,-,TRBJ2-3,TGTGCCAGCAGCCCGACACTGGATACGCAGTATTTT,CASSPTLDTQYF
-,TRBV28,TRBD1,TRBJ1-4,TGTGCCAGCAGTGGACAGGGGGGTGCAACTAATGAAAAACTGTTTTTT,CASSGQGGATNEKLFF
-,TRBV28,TRBD1,TRBJ1-1,TGTGCCGCCCTGGGACAGCTGAACACTGAAGCTTTCTTT,CAALGQLNTEAFF
-,TRBV30,-,TRBJ1-1,TGTGCCTGGAGTCCCAGGGGCCAGCCAAATCGGTGGAGAAACACTGAAGCTTTCTTT,CAWSPRGQPNRWRNTEAFF
-,TRBV2,TRBD1,TRBJ1-2,TGTGCCAGCAATGGGGGACAGTTCCTCTCCAACTATGGCTACACCTTC,CASNGGQFLSNYGYTF
-,TRBV14,-,TRBJ1-6,TGTGCCAGCAGCCACCCGGGAGGGGACATGGGGTCACCCCTCCACTTT,CASSHPGGDMGSPLHF
-,TRBV4-1,-,TRBJ1-4,TGCGCCAGCAGCCAAGATGGAGCCGCGCGAGGAAAACTGTTTTTT,CASSQDGAARGKLFF
-,TRBV5-6,TRBD2,TRBJ2-1,TGTGCCAGCAGCTTGGTTCGGTCGCCTAGCGGGCCGGGTGAGCAGTTCTTC,CASSLVRSPSGPGEQFF
-,TRBV28,TRBD1,TRBJ1-2,TGTGCCAGCAGTTCCCCGGGACAGGGGGGCGGTGGCTACACCTTC,CASSSPGQGGGGYTF
-,TRBV18,-,TRBJ2-4,TGTGCCAGCTCACCACCGAACCAGGTGGCCAAAAACATTCAGTACTTC,CASSPPNQVAKNIQYF
few,TRBV7-9,TRBD1,TRBJ1-2,TGTGCCAGCAGCTCACGTTCGACAGGGTTCGGCTACACCTTC,CASSSRSTGFGYTF
-,TRBV19,TRBD2,TRBJ2-1,TGTGCCAGTAGTACCTCGGTTGGGCGGGGGGCCTACAATGAGCAGTTCTTC,CASSTSVGRGAYNEQFF
-,TRBV5-6,TRBD1,TRBJ1-1,TGTGCCAGCAGCTACACAGGGGATCGGACTGAAGCTTTCTTT,CASSYTGDRTEAFF